This TCR beta chain was sequenced in a study of cytomegalovirus exposure and HLA in healthy donors. Study-wide results and caveats: Investigators reported 150 to 200 TCR beta chains as tied to cytomegalovirus. For TCR beta chains, V- and J-gene trimming was later linked to a missense DCLRE1C variant. Data from an earlier analysis indicated that most TCR beta V segments were productive either about 87% or about 30% of the time. In all likelihood, a cluster of highly shared sequence variants was a sequencing artifact.

V lost 4 bases, J lost 1 base, and 6 bases stayed unmatched. Germline V lookup: CDR1 SGDLS, CDR2 YYNGEE. The CDR3 totals 15 residues. As concerns this clone: What it recognizes is unknown.

13 Jbeta primers and 60 Vbeta primers were used for the PCR. Sequencing was performed with immunoSEQ multiplex PCR; in TCRdb, only in-frame clones are kept and a portion is missing. The table shows 150,000 to 200,000 clones, with 70% to 85% occurring only once. This sequence originates from a man aged 45-65 years in good health and CMV-seropositive. The sample comprised PBMCs. The chain has TRBV9 and TRBJ1-1; 8 bases fit TRBD1. The CDR3 reads CASSSSGQGNTEAFF. The CDR3 coding sequence is TGTGCCAGCAGCTCATCAGGACAGGGGAACACTGAAGCTTTCTTT.